This TCR beta chain was recorded in a study of cytotoxic CD8 clonotypes in ibrutinib-treated CLL. After removal of 1 base from V and 4 bases from J, the junction contained 4 bases not matched to a gene. This CDR3 comprises 16 residues. Germline lookup yields CDR1 SGHTA and CDR2 FQGTGA. This clone has only a few counts. Its antigen is unidentified. TCRdb keeps only in-frame clones here, not all; method: immunoSEQ multiplex PCR. The sample holds more than 70,000 clones, 79% seen once. General study results and limits: Exceeding age-matched healthy donors, baseline clonality also tracked the counts of circulating CD8+ T cells.

This sequence originates from a human donor with chronic lymphocytic leukemia. This chain uses TRBV7-3 with TRBJ2-3; TRBD2 aligns across 11 bases. The source material was PBMCs, sampled after 12 months of ibrutinib treatment. The CDR3 coding sequence is TGTGCCAGCAGCTTAAATAGCGGGGGGGTCGCAGATACGCAGTATTTT. This encodes CASSLNSGGVADTQYF.